The clone carrying this TCR beta chain came up a few times. The antigen remains unidentified. TCRdb's table, derived via immunoSEQ multiplex PCR, lists solely in-frame clones and lacks some. In the table there are about 32,000 clones, just under 80% of which are singletons. This sample is part of a study of a mutant IDH1 vaccine in newly diagnosed glioma. Study-level information: Initiation of the vaccine course occurred 4-6 weeks after radiotherapy alone, or alongside temozolomide cycles.

Per germline, CDR1 SGHDN and CDR2 FVKESK. The CDR3 is 16 residues long. Trimming took 2 bases from V and 4 from J; bases not matched to a gene: 9. Findings and limits, study-wide: Changes in top peripheral clonotypes did not appear linked to pseudoprogression.

Time point meaning: week 11, during vaccination. The content of each vaccine dose was 300 ug of mutant IDH1 20-mer peptide, and topical imiquimod accompanied it. The clonotype comes from a man aged 25-40 years with glioma. The J gene is TRBJ1-2, the V gene TRBV14, with 8 bases lining up with TRBD1. Sequenced material: PBMCs, taken from a glioma patient whose treatment included an IDH1 peptide vaccine. CDR3 amino acids: CASSQRAGGAVYGYTF. The CDR3, as DNA: TGTGCCAGCAGCCAACGGGCAGGGGGCGCAGTCTATGGCTACACCTTC.